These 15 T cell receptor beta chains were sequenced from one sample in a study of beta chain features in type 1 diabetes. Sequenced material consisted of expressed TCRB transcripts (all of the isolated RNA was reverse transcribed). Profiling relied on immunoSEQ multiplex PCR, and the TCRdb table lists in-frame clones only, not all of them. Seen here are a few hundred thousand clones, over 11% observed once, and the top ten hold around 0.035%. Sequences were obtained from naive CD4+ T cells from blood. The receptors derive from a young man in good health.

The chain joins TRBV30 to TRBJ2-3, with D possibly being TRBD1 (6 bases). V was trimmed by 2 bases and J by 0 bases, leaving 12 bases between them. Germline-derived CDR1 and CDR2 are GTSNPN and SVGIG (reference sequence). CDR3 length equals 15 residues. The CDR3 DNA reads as TGTGCCTGGAGTTTTTGGGGGCTTAGCACAGATACGCAGTATTTT. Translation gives CAWSFWGLSTDTQYF.

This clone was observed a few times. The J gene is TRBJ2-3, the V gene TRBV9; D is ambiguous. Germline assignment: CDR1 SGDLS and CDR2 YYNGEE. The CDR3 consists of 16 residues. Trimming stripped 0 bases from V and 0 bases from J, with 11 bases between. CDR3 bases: TGTGCCAGCAGCGTAGGAGGTTCCCCCAGCACAGATACGCAGTATTTT. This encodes CASSVGGSPSTDTQYF. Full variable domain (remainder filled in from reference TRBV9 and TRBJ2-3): DSGVTQTPKHLITATGQRVTLRCSPRSGDLSVYWYQQSLDQGLQFLIQYYNGEERAKGNILERFSAQQFPDLHSELNLSSLELGDSALYFCASSVGGSPSTDTQYFGPGTRLTVL.

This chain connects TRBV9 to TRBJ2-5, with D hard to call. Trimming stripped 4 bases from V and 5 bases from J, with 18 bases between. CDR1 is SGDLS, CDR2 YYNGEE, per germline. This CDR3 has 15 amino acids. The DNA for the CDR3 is TGTGCCAGCAGCCGTAGGCCGCCAGAACTGGAGACCCAGTACTTC. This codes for CASSRRPPELETQYF.

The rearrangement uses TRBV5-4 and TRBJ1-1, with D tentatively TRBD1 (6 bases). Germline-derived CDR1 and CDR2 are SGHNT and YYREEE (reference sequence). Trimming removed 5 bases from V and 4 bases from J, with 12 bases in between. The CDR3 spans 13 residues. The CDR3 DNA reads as TGTGCCAGCAGTCGATTCAGGGGCACTGAAGCTTTCTTT. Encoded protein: CASSRFRGTEAFF.

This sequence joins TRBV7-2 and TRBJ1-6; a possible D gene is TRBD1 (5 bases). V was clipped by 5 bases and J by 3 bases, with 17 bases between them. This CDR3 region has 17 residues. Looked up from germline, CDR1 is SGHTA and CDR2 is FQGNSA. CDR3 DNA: TGTGCCAGCAGCAATCTGATGGGGGTTGACTATAATTCACCCCTCCACTTT. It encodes CASSNLMGVDYNSPLHF.

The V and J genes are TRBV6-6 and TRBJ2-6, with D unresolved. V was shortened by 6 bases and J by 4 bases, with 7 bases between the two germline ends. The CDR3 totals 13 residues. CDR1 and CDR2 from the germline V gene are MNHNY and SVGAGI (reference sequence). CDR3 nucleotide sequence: TGTGCCAGCAGCTTCCCGGGGGCCAACGTCCTGACTTTC. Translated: CASSFPGANVLTF.

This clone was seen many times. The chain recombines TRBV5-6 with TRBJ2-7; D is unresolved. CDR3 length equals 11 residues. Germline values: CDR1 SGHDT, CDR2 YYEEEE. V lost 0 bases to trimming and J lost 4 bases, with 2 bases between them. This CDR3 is CASSLEYEQYF. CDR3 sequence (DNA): TGTGCCAGCAGCTTGGAGTACGAGCAGTACTTC.

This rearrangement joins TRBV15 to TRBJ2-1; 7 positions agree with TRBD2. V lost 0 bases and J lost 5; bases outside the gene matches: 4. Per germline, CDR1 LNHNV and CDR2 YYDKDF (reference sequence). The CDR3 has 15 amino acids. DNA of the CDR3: TGTGCCACCAGCAGAGAAGCGGGATTCGACAATGAGCAGTTCTTC. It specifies CATSREAGFDNEQFF.

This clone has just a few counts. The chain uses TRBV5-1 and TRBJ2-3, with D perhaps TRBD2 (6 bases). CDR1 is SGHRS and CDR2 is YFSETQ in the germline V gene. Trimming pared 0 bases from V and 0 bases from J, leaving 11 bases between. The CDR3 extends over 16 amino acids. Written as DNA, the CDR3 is TGCGCCAGCAGCTTGGGGAAGGGACTGAGCACAGATACGCAGTATTTT. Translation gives CASSLGKGLSTDTQYF.

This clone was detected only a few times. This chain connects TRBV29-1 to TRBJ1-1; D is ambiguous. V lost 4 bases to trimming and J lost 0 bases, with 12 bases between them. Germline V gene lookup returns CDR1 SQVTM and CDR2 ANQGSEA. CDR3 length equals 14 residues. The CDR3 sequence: CSVAQHRMNTEAFF. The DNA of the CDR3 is TGCAGCGTTGCCCAACATAGAATGAACACTGAAGCTTTCTTT.

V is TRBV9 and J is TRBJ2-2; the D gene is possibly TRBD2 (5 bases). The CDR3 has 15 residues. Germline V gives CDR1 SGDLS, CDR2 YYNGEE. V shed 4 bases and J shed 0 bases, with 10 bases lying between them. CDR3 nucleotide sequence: TGTGCCAGCAGCTTCGGGATAACGAACACCGGGGAGCTGTTTTTT. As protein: CASSFGITNTGELFF.

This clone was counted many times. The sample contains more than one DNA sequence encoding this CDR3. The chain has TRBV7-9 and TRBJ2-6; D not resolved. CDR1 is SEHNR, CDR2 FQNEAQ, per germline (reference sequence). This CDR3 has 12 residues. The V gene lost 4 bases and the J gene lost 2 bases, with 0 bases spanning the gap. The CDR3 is CASSSGANVLTF. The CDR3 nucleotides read TGTGCCAGCAGCTCTGGGGCCAACGTCCTGACTTTC. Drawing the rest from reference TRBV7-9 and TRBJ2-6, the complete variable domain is DTGVSQNPRHKITKRGQNVTFRCDPISEHNRLYWYRQTLGQGPEFLTYFQNEAQLEKSRLLSDRFSAERPKGSFSTLEIQRTEQGDSAMYLCASSSGANVLTFGAGSRLTVL.

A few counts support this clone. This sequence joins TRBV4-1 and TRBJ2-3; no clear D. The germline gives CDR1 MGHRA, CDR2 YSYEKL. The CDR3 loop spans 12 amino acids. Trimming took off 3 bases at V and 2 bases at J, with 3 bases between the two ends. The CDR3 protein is CASSHSTDTQYF. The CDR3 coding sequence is TGCGCCAGCAGCCACTCCACAGATACGCAGTATTTT.

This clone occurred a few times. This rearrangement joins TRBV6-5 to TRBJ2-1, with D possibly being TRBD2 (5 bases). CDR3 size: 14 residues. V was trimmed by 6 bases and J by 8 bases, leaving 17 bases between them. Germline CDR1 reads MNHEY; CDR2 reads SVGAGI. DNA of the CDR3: TGTGCCAGCAGCCTTCCGGGGAGAATCCATGAGCAGTTCTTC. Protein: CASSLPGRIHEQFF.

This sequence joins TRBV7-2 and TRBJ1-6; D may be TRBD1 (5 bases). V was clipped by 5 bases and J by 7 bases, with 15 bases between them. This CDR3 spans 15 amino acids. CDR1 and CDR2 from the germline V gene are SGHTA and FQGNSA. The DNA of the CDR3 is TGTGCCAGCAGCCCAAGGGGAGGCAAGAATTCACCCCTCCACTTT. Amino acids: CASSPRGGKNSPLHF.